The text below deals with one TCR beta chain. Its matching antigen is unknown. At one boundary the junction diverges from the germline segment, which might be a read error. TCRdb passed the RT-PCR reads through MiXCR, listing each CDR3 protein once. The sample lists 600,000 to 850,000 distinct CDR3 sequences, roughly 15% seen once, with less than 9% in the top ten. The data were taken from a study of response to subunit inactivated influenza vaccine. Study-wide findings and caveats: The authors put forward the suggestion that each seasonal influenza vaccination may bring in only a limited number of new T cells.

CDR3 length: 12 amino acids. Germline CDR1 and CDR2: MNHEY and SVGEGT. The chain is built from TRBV6-2 or TRBV6-3 and TRBJ2-2, with 13 bases matching TRBD2. Sequences were derived from PBMCs from blood, sampled roughly 15 days before vaccination. The TCR was taken from a man aged 45 to 65 who received an inactivated influenza vaccine. CDR3 sequence (DNA): TGTGCCAGCAACGGACTAGCGGGGGAGCGGTTTTTT. Amino acid sequence: CASNGLAGERFF.